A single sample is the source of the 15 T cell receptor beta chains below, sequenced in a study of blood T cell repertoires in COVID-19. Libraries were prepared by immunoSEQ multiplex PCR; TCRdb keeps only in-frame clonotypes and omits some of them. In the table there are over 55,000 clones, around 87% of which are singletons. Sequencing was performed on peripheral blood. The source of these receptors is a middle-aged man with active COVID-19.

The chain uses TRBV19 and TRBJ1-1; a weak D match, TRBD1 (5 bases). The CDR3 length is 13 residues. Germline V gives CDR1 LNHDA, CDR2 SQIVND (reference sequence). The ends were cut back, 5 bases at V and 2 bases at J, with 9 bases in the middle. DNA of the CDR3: TGTGCCAGTAGTGGGACTATCAACACTGAAGCTTTCTTT. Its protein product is CASSGTINTEAFF.

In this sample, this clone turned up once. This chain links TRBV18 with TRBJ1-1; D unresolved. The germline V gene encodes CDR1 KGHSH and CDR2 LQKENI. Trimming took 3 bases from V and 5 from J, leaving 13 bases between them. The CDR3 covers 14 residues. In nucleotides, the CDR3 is TGTGCCAGCTCACCGACAACGTCGGTAACTGAAGCTTTCTTT. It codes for CASSPTTSVTEAFF.

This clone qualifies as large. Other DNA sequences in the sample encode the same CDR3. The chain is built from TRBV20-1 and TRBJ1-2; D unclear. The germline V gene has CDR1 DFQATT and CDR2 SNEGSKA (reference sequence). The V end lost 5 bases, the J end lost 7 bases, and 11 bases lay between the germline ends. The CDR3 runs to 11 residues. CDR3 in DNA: TGCAGTGCTTCCTCTAGCTCTGGCTACACCTTC. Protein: CSASSSSGYTF.

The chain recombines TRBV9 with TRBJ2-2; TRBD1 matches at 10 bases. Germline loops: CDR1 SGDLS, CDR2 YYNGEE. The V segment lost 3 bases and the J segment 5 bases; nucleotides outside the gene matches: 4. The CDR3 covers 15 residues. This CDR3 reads CASSARTGGTGELFF. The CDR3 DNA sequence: TGTGCCAGCAGCGCCCGGACAGGGGGGACCGGGGAGCTGTTTTTT.

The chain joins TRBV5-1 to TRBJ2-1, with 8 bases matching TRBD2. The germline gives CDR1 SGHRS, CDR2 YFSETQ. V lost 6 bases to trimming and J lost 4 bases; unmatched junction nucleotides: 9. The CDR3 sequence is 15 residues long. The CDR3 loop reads CASISPGGAYNEQFF. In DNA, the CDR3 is TGCGCCAGCATTAGCCCGGGGGGGGCATACAATGAGCAGTTCTTC.

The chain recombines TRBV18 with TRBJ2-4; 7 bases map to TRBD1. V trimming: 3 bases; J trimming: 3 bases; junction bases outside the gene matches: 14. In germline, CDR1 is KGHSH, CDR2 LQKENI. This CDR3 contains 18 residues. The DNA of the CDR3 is TGTGCCAGCTCACCGGACAGGCGGGCTCCAGCACACAAAAACATTCAGTACTTC. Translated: CASSPDRRAPAHKNIQYF.

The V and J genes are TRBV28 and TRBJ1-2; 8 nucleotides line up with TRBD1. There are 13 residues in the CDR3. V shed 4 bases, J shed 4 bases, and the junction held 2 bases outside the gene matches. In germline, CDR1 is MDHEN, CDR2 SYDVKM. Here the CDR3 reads CASSSGQGYGYTF. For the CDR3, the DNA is TGTGCCAGCAGTTCCGGACAGGGCTATGGCTACACCTTC.

The CDR3, as DNA: TGTGCCAGCAGCGGGGCTGGAGCGGGAGGGCGGGAGACCCAGTACTTC. It is translated as CASSGAGAGGRETQYF. The chain carries TRBV5-6 and TRBJ2-5, with 10 bases fitting TRBD2. Unmatched junction bases numbered 11, after V lost 4 bases and J lost 5 bases. CDR3 length: 16 amino acids. Per germline, CDR1 SGHDT and CDR2 YYEEEE.

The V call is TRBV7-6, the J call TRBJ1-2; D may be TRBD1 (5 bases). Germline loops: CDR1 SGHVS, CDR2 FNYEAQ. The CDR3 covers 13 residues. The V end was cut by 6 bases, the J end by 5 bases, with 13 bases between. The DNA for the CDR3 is TGTGCCAGCAGTCCTGCACAGGTTTATGGCTACACCTTC. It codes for CASSPAQVYGYTF. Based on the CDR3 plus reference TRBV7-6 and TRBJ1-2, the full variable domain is GAGVSQSPRYKVTKRGQDVALRCDPISGHVSLYWYRQALGQGPEFLTYFNYEAQQDKSGLPNDRFSAERPEGSISTLTIQRTEQRDSAMYRCASSPAQVYGYTFGSGTRLTVV.

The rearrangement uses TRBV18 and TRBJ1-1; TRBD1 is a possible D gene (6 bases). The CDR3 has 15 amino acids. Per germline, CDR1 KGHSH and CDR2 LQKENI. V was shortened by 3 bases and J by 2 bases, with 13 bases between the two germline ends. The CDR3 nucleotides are TGTGCCAGCTCACCCGGACAGAGTCTTAACACTGAAGCTTTCTTT. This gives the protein CASSPGQSLNTEAFF. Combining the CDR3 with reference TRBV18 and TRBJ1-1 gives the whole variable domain NAGVMQNPRHLVRRRGQEARLRCSPMKGHSHVYWYRQLPEEGLKFMVYLQKENIIDESGMPKERFSAEFPKEGPSILRIQQVVRGDSAAYFCASSPGQSLNTEAFFGQGTRLTVV.

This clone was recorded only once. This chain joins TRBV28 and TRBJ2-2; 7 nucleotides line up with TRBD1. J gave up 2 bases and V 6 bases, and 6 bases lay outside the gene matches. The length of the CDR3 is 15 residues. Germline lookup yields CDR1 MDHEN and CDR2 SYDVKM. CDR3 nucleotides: TGTGCCAGCAGGACGGGACAGTTAAACACCGGGGAGCTGTTTTTT. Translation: CASRTGQLNTGELFF.

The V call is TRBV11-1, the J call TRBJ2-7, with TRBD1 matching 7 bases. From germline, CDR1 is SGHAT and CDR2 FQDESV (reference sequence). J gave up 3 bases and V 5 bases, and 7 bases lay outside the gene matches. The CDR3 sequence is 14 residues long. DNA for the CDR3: TGTGCCAGCAGCCTCGGGACAGTTTACTACGAGCAGTACTTC. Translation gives CASSLGTVYYEQYF. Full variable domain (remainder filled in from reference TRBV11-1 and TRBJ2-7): EAEVAQSPRYKITEKSQAVAFWCDPISGHATLYWYRQILGQGPELLVQFQDESVVDDSQLPKDRFSAERLKGVDSTLKIQPAELGDSAMYLCASSLGTVYYEQYFGPGTRLTVT.

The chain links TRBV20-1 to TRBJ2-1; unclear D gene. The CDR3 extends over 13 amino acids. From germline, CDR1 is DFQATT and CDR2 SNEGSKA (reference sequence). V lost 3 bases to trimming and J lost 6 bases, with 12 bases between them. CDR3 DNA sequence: TGCAGTGCTAGTGGTAGCAGTGCCAATGAGCAGTTCTTC. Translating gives CSASGSSANEQFF.

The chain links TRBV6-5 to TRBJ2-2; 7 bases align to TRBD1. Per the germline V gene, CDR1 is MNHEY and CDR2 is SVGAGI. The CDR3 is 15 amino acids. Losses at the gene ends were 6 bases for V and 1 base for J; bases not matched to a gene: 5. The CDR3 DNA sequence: TGTGCCAGCAGGACGGGACAGAGGAACACCGGGGAGCTGTTTTTT. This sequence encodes CASRTGQRNTGELFF.

This chain's CDR3 is CASRGLTVKETQYF. The CDR3 bases are TGTGCCAGCAGAGGCCTGACAGTAAAAGAGACCCAGTACTTC. The chain couples TRBV6-5 to TRBJ2-5, with D possibly being TRBD1 (5 bases). Trimming removed 6 bases at V and 3 bases at J, with 14 bases between. The CDR3 has 14 amino acids. Germline CDR1 and CDR2: MNHEY and SVGAGI.